This T cell receptor (beta chain) originates from a study of T-cell memory formation after mild COVID-19. V lost 3 bases to trimming and J lost 10 bases; unmatched junction nucleotides: 5. Germline values: CDR1 SGHTA, CDR2 FQGNSA. This CDR3 contains 13 residues. TCRdb analysed the 5' RACE reads with MiXCR anew, one entry per CDR3 protein. Among 110,000 or so distinct CDR3 sequences listed, over 20% were seen once. Findings and caveats of the study: Cross-reactive memory appears to have joined, as suggested by some responding clones showing up in pre-infection memory. Most CD4+ clones that shrank were in CM and EM, while CD8+ ones turned up in EMRA. Clones shrinking between day 15 and 85 showed a balanced CD4/CD8 split, and those that grew later tilted toward CD4+.

On this clonotype itself: Its antigen is undetermined.

This sequence was found in a young man who had mild COVID-19 (a few samples of this study predate the infection). Cell type and time point are not known. What was sequenced was PBMCs or a T cell subset sorted from them (not recorded which). The chain combines TRBV7-2 with TRBJ2-1; 8 bases match TRBD2. CDR3 in amino acids: CASSLDGRGEQFF. CDR3 coding DNA: TGTGCCAGCAGCTTGGACGGGAGGGGGGAGCAGTTCTTC. Full variable domain (remainder filled in from reference TRBV7-2 and TRBJ2-1): GAGVSQSPSNKVTEKGKDVELRCDPISGHTALYWYRQSLGQGLEFLIYFQGNSAPDKSGLPSDRFSAERTGGSVSTLTIQRTQQEDSAVYLCASSLDGRGEQFFGPGTRLTVL.